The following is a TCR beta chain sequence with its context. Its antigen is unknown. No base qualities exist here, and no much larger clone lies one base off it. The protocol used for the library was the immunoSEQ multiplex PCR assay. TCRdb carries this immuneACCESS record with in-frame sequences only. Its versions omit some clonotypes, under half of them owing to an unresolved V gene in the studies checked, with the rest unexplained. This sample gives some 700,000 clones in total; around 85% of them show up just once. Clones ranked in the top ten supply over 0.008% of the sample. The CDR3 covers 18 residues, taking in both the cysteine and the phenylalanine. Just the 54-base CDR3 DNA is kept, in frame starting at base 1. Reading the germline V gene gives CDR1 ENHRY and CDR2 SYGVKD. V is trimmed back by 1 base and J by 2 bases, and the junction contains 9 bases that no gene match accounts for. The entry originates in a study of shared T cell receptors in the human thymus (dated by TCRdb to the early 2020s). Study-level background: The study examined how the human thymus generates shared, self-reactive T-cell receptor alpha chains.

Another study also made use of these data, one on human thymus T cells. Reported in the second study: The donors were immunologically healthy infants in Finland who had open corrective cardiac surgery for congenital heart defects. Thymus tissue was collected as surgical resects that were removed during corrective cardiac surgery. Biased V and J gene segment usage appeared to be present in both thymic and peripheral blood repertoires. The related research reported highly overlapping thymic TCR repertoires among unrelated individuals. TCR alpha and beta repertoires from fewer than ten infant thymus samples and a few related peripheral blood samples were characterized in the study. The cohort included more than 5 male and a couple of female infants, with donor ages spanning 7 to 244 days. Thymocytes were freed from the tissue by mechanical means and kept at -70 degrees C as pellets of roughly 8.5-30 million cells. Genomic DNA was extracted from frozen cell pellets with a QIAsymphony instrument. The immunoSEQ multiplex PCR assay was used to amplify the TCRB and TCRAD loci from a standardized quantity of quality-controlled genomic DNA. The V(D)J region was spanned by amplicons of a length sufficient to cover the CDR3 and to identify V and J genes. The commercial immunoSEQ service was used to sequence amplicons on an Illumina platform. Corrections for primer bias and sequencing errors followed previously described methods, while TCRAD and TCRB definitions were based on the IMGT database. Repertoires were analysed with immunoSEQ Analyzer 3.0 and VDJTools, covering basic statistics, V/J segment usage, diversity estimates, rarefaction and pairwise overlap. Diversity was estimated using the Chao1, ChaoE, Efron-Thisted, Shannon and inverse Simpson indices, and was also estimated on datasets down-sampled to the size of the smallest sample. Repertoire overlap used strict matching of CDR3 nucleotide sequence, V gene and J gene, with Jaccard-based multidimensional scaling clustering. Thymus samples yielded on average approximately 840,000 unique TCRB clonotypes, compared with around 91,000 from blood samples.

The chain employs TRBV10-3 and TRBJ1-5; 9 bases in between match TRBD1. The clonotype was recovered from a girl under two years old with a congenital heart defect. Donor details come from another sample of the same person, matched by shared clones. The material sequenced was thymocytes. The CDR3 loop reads CAISEWAQGARGNQPQHF. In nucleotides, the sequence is TGTGCCATCAGTGAGTGGGCACAGGGGGCGCGGGGCAATCAGCCCCAGCATTTT.